The 20 T cell receptor beta chains below come from one sample, sequenced in a study of T cell responses to AZD1222 COVID-19 vaccine. Measured with immunoSEQ multiplex PCR; TCRdb has only the in-frame clones, and not every one. Among some 200,000 clones listed, about 94% were seen once. The source material was peripheral blood, sampled 28 days after the second dose of the MenACWY control vaccine. The receptor set was obtained from an adult who received the MenACWY meningococcal vaccine as a control.

This chain connects TRBV7-9 to TRBJ2-1; maybe TRBD1 (6 bases). The CDR3 loop spans 16 amino acids. The germline CDR1 and CDR2 sequences are SEHNR and FQNEAQ (reference sequence). Trimming took 1 base from V and 1 from J, leaving 11 bases between them. CDR3 protein: CASSLGGPVSYNEQFF. The DNA of the CDR3 is TGTGCCAGCAGCTTAGGGGGGCCAGTATCCTACAATGAGCAGTTCTTC.

The genes are TRBV19 and TRBJ1-6; 7 nucleotides line up with TRBD1. CDR3 size: 14 residues. The germline V gene encodes CDR1 LNHDA and CDR2 SQIVND (reference sequence). V shed 5 bases and J 9 bases; nucleotides not matched to a gene: 7. CDR3 loop: CASSLDRRSSPLHF. For the CDR3, the DNA is TGTGCCAGTAGTTTGGACAGGCGTTCTTCACCCCTCCACTTT.

This clone is a singleton in its sample. The rearrangement uses TRBV5-4 and TRBJ1-4; D is undetermined. Germline CDR1 is SGHNT and CDR2 is YYREEE (reference sequence). This CDR3 has 14 amino acids. V was shortened by 1 base and J by 2 bases, with 6 bases between the two germline ends. This CDR3 reads CASSLSVTNEKLFF. The CDR3 nucleotides read TGTGCCAGCAGCTTGAGTGTGACTAATGAAAAACTGTTTTTT.

The rearrangement uses TRBV4-1 and TRBJ1-6, with unresolved D. The V end lost 0 bases, the J end lost 11 bases, and 8 bases lay between the germline ends. Germline CDR1 and CDR2: MGHRA and YSYEKL. This CDR3 region has 13 residues. This chain's CDR3 is CASSQDLVPPLHF. The CDR3 nucleotides are TGCGCCAGCAGCCAAGATCTAGTACCACCCCTCCACTTT.

The CDR3 reads CAISESPGQGGGNGYTF. CDR3 coding DNA: TGTGCCATCAGTGAGTCTCCAGGGCAGGGAGGCGGTAATGGCTACACCTTC. This rearrangement joins TRBV10-3 to TRBJ1-2, with TRBD1 as a possible D gene (5 bases). Trimming shortened V by 0 bases and J by 6 bases, and 20 bases separated the two germline ends. Germline V gene lookup returns CDR1 ENHRY and CDR2 SYGVKD. This CDR3 spans 17 amino acids.

The chain uses TRBV19 and TRBJ2-7, with D possibly matching TRBD1 (6 bases). V lost 8 bases, J lost 2 bases, and 7 bases lay in between. The germline gives CDR1 LNHDA, CDR2 SQIVND (reference sequence). The CDR3 is made up of 11 amino acids. The CDR3 region has the DNA TGTGCCAGTGGGGACACCTACGAGCAGTACTTC. It is translated as CASGDTYEQYF.

The rearrangement links TRBV18 to TRBJ1-5; no definite D call. The germline CDR1 and CDR2 sequences are KGHSH and LQKENI. V was trimmed by 4 bases and J by 1 base, leaving 5 bases between them. The CDR3 has 13 amino acids. Here the CDR3 reads CASSQGSNQPQHF. CDR3 sequence (DNA): TGTGCCAGCTCACAGGGAAGCAATCAGCCCCAGCATTTT.

The chain uses TRBV2 and TRBJ1-6; weak D call: TRBD1 (5 bases). The CDR3 has 16 residues. From germline, CDR1 is SNHLY and CDR2 FYNNEI. Trimming cost V 0 bases and J 8 bases, with 14 bases left between them. The CDR3 nucleotides read TGTGCCAGCAGTGAAGCGTTCGGGGGGTGGGATTCACCCCTCCACTTT. Encoded protein: CASSEAFGGWDSPLHF.

V gene TRBV25-1 combines with J gene TRBJ1-1; D is unclear. The V gene lost 4 bases and the J gene lost 1 base, with 7 bases spanning the gap. The CDR3 is 13 residues long. In germline, CDR1 is MGHDK, CDR2 SYGVNS. The CDR3 nucleotides are TGTGCCAGCAGTGTAAAACCGAACACTGAAGCTTTCTTT. Amino acid sequence: CASSVKPNTEAFF.

The rearrangement joins TRBV27 to TRBJ1-1; 8 nucleotides align to TRBD1. CDR1 MNHEY and CDR2 SMNVEV come from the germline V gene (reference sequence). V lost 5 bases, J lost 1 base, and 9 bases stayed unmatched. CDR3 size: 16 residues. Here the CDR3 DNA reads TGTGCCAGCAGTACCCACAGGACAGGGCCGAACACTGAAGCTTTCTTT. This codes for CASSTHRTGPNTEAFF.

The V call is TRBV28, the J call TRBJ1-3; D ambiguous. The V end lost 5 bases, the J end lost 4 bases, and 6 bases lay between the germline ends. The CDR3 length is 12 residues. From germline, CDR1 is MDHEN and CDR2 SYDVKM. The CDR3 nucleotides read TGTGCCAGCAGTCCTCAAGGAAACACCATATATTTT. It encodes CASSPQGNTIYF.

The rearrangement links TRBV14 to TRBJ1-1; D gene unclear. This CDR3 spans 13 amino acids. Germline V gene data show CDR1 as SGHDN and CDR2 as FVKESK. V lost 2 bases and J lost 1, with 5 bases in between. The CDR3 protein is CASSQHGNTEAFF. The DNA for the CDR3 is TGTGCCAGCAGCCAACACGGGAACACTGAAGCTTTCTTT.

The chain joins TRBV9 to TRBJ1-4; D perhaps matches TRBD1 (6 bases). This CDR3 is 14 amino acids long. Germline CDR1 reads SGDLS; CDR2 reads YYNGEE. V was pared by 0 bases and J by 5 bases, with 8 bases between. The CDR3 spells CASSVGGQNEKLFF. The CDR3 DNA sequence: TGTGCCAGCAGCGTAGGCGGACAGAATGAAAAACTGTTTTTT.

The gene calls are TRBV5-6 and TRBJ2-1; perhaps TRBD2 as D (5 bases). V shed 0 bases and J shed 1 base, with 8 bases lying between them. This CDR3 contains 15 residues. The germline V gene encodes CDR1 SGHDT and CDR2 YYEEEE. As DNA, the CDR3 is TGTGCCAGCAGCTTGGGGAGGTTTTCCTACAATGAGCAGTTCTTC. This translates into CASSLGRFSYNEQFF.

V gene TRBV28 combines with J gene TRBJ1-5; possible D gene TRBD1, 5 bases. CDR1 is MDHEN, CDR2 SYDVKM, per germline. The CDR3 is made up of 15 amino acids. Trimming took 6 bases from V and 4 from J, leaving 16 bases between them. CDR3 sequence reads: CASSQDSLFNQPQHF. CDR3 nucleotides: TGTGCCAGCAGCCAAGACAGTTTGTTTAATCAGCCCCAGCATTTT.

The chain has TRBV28 and TRBJ2-2; 8 positions match TRBD1. Germline CDR1 MDHEN, CDR2 SYDVKM. V trimming: 8 bases; J trimming: 5 bases; junction bases outside the gene matches: 16. The CDR3 contains 17 residues. The CDR3 spells CASRSGTGKEPTGELFF. CDR3 bases: TGTGCCAGCCGTTCCGGGACAGGAAAGGAACCGACCGGGGAGCTGTTTTTT.

This clone was recorded once. The genes are TRBV5-1 and TRBJ1-1; tentative D call: TRBD1 (5 bases). This CDR3 region has 16 residues. The germline CDR1 and CDR2 sequences are SGHRS and YFSETQ. Trimming left V 1 base short and J 3 bases short, with 16 bases between. The CDR3 sequence is CASSLYVGGSDTEAFF. The CDR3 nucleotides read TGCGCCAGCAGCTTGTACGTCGGGGGGTCTGACACTGAAGCTTTCTTT. The full variable domain, in which reference TRBV5-1 and TRBJ1-1 provide the parts outside the CDR3, is KAGVTQTPRYLIKTRGQQVTLSCSPISGHRSVSWYQQTPGQGLQFLFEYFSETQRNKGNFPGRFSGRQFSNSRSEMNVSTLELGDSALYLCASSLYVGGSDTEAFFGQGTRLTVV.

This chain joins TRBV28 and TRBJ1-1; 7 bases are shared with TRBD1. The CDR3 is made up of 14 amino acids. The germline V gene encodes CDR1 MDHEN and CDR2 SYDVKM. V was clipped by 3 bases and J by 1 base; unmatched bases: 2. CDR3 sequence (DNA): TGTGCCAGCAGTTTCTCAGGGGGGAACACTGAAGCTTTCTTT. As protein: CASSFSGGNTEAFF.

This chain uses TRBV7-9 with TRBJ2-7, with 8 nucleotides matching TRBD2. Germline CDR1 SEHNR, CDR2 FQNEAQ (reference sequence). The CDR3 totals 15 residues. V was pared by 5 bases and J by 0 bases, with 6 bases of the junction left unmatched. The CDR3: CASSPAGVGSYEQYF. CDR3 nucleotides: TGTGCCAGCAGCCCAGCGGGGGTGGGCTCCTACGAGCAGTACTTC.

The V and J genes are TRBV7-3 and TRBJ2-1; D is unresolved. CDR1 is SGHTA, CDR2 FQGTGA, per germline. The CDR3 consists of 13 residues. Trimming left V 0 bases short and J 7 bases short, with 7 bases between. CDR3 nucleotide sequence: TGTGCCAGCAGCTTAACTAGCTTTAATGAGCAGTTCTTC. Protein: CASSLTSFNEQFF.